This T cell receptor beta chain stems from a study of T cells in Graves' hyperthyroidism and ophthalmopathy. CDR3 length equals 13 residues. V dropped 2 bases and J dropped 12 bases, with 16 bases sitting between them. From germline, CDR1 is SGHTA and CDR2 FQGNSA. Findings and caveats of the study: The authors' 13 V-J model separated ophthalmopathy from stable hyperthyroidism. Blood also held most thyroid clonotypes expanded beyond 0.001.

Ophthalmopathy patients all had a Clinical Activity Score of at least 3, a NOSPECS grade of at least 4 and disease under 3 months old. This clonotype came up many times. The antigen is not known. There were TCR beta CDR3 regions amplified from RNA transcripts. HTBI primers were used for first-round RT-PCR of the TCR CDR3. One entry per CDR3 protein results from TCRdb running MiXCR on the multiplex PCR reads. The table shows about 640,000 distinct CDR3 sequences, with approximately 14% occurring only once. This receptor was taken from a woman in her fifties or sixties with Graves' ophthalmopathy. The chain employs TRBV7-2 and TRBJ1-1; D perhaps matches TRBD1 (6 bases). The sample comprised blood. The CDR3 here is CASSLLGKRGPFF. CDR3 DNA: TGTGCCAGCAGCTTACTAGGGAAACGGGGGCCTTTCTTT.